This TCR beta chain was obtained from a study of T cell responses to AZD1222 COVID-19 vaccine. Study summary: Pooled samples include second doses given at about 4 or 12 weeks. Study observations and caveats: The repertoires were collected only after the peak T cell response. In the spike-specific TCR repertoire, nearly half reportedly target unmutated variant regions.

The CDR3 totals 17 residues. CDR1 and CDR2 (germline): PRHDT, FYEKMQ (reference sequence). Trimming stripped 5 bases from V and 2 bases from J, with 21 bases between. The assay was immunoSEQ multiplex PCR, and TCRdb's table has in-frame clones only and misses some. This sample has 150,000 or so clones; around 91% occur once, and the top ten carry around 5.2%. Note on this clone: What it binds is unknown.

This TCR was recovered from an adult in good health. This material consisted of peripheral blood, taken on day 0 of AZD1222 vaccination. J is TRBJ1-1 and V is TRBV13, with D maybe TRBD1 (6 bases). CDR3 sequence reads: CASSQKLAGTLNTEAFF. The DNA for the CDR3 is TGTGCCAGCAGCCAAAAGTTGGCCGGGACACTAAACACTGAAGCTTTCTTT.